The 24 T cell receptor beta chains below all came from one sample that was sequenced in a study of T cells after yellow fever vaccination. MiXCR, run by TCRdb on the 5' RACE reads, gives a single entry per CDR3 protein. The repertoire holds some 600,000 distinct CDR3 sequences, with 17% as singletons. Sample: PBMCs, taken 4 to 5 days after the first yellow fever vaccination. The source of these receptors is a man between 18 and 29 years old who received the YFV17D yellow fever vaccine.

This clonotype was observed a few times. The rearrangement uses TRBV5-1 and TRBJ2-7, with 8 bases fitting TRBD2. Germline V gene data show CDR1 as SGHRS and CDR2 as YFSETQ. V dropped 1 base and J dropped 2; count of bases not matched to a gene: 8. The CDR3 runs to 16 residues. CDR3 loop: CASSLSSAGGAYEQYF. CDR3 coding DNA: TGCGCCAGCAGCTTGAGCTCGGCGGGGGGCGCCTACGAGCAGTACTTC.

This rearrangement joins TRBV6-1 to TRBJ2-1; no reliable D call. Looked up from germline, CDR1 is MNHNS and CDR2 is SASEGT. V dropped 7 bases and J dropped 8 bases, with 21 bases sitting between them. The CDR3 is 15 residues long. The CDR3 DNA is TGTGCCAGCATCCAAACGGGCCGAGGTTCCGATGAGCAGTTCTTC. It translates to CASIQTGRGSDEQFF.

As to this clonotype: At one of its ends the junction is not consistent with the germline gene, which may arise from a read error. The V gene is TRBV7-9, the J gene TRBJ2-1, with D tentatively TRBD1 or TRBD2 (5 bases each). Germline loops: CDR1 SEHNR, CDR2 FQNEAQ (reference sequence). This CDR3 region has 15 residues. The CDR3 sequence: CASTLSTGPYNEQFF. Here the CDR3 DNA reads TGTGCCAGCACCTTATCAACGGGGCCGTACAATGAGCAGTTCTTC.

Written as DNA, the CDR3 is TGTGCCAGCTCACCATTTCACCGGGACCTGGGGCCAAGGAGCTCTGGAAACACCATATATTTT. Protein sequence: CASSPFHRDLGPRSSGNTIYF. The gene calls are TRBV18 and TRBJ1-3; possible D gene TRBD1, 5 bases. V lost 2 bases and J lost 0, with 26 bases in between. This CDR3 spans 21 amino acids. In germline, CDR1 is KGHSH, CDR2 LQKENI.

In this sample, this clonotype turned up a few times. This chain uses TRBV20-1 with TRBJ1-2, with D tentatively TRBD1 (5 bases). The germline V gene has CDR1 DFQATT and CDR2 SNEGSKA (reference sequence). The ends were cut back, 5 bases at V and 5 bases at J, with 15 bases in the middle. The CDR3 spans 13 residues. CDR3 sequence (DNA): TGCAGTGCTGCCCCGGGACGGAGATATGGCTACACCTTC. Translated, it gives CSAAPGRRYGYTF.

The chain combines TRBV7-2 with TRBJ2-5, with D perhaps matching TRBD2 (7 bases). CDR1 and CDR2 (germline): SGHTA, FQGNSA. The V and J ends lost 8 bases and 5 bases respectively, with 15 bases between them. CDR3 length: 13 amino acids. In DNA, the CDR3 is TGTGCCAGCGGAAAACAGGGAGGGGAGACCCAGTACTTC. Translated: CASGKQGGETQYF.

This clonotype was seen a handful of times. This chain links TRBV4-3 with TRBJ2-1, with a weak D call TRBD2 (6 bases). V was shortened by 1 base and J by 4 bases, with 11 bases between the two germline ends. This CDR3 spans 15 amino acids. Germline V gene lookup returns CDR1 LGHNA and CDR2 YSLEER. The DNA of the CDR3 is TGCGCCAGCAGCCAAGGGCCAGGGAGGTACAATGAGCAGTTCTTC. Translated: CASSQGPGRYNEQFF.

The V gene is TRBV29-1, the J gene TRBJ2-1; TRBD1 or TRBD2 may be the D gene (6 bases each). The germline V and J ends were trimmed by 4 bases and 10 bases, with 14 bases remaining between them. CDR1 is SQVTM, CDR2 ANQGSEA, per germline. CDR3 length: 12 residues. CDR3 in DNA: TGCAGCGTTGTTCCCGGGGGCAGCGAGCAGTTCTTC. Translating gives CSVVPGGSEQFF.

This clonotype was seen a handful of times. The chain combines TRBV5-8 with TRBJ1-6, with no clear D. CDR1 is SGHTS and CDR2 is YDEGEE in the germline V gene. Trimming cost V 4 bases and J 5 bases, with 13 bases left between them. The CDR3 loop spans 15 amino acids. CDR3 protein: CASSLKVWNNSPLHF. DNA of the CDR3: TGTGCCAGCAGCCTTAAGGTTTGGAATAATTCACCCCTCCACTTT.

V gene TRBV20-1 combines with J gene TRBJ2-1; D possibly matches TRBD1 or TRBD2 (7 bases each). The germline V gene encodes CDR1 DFQATT and CDR2 SNEGSKA (reference sequence). The CDR3 runs 16 residues. Trimming left V 5 bases short and J 0 bases short, with 17 bases between. In DNA form, the CDR3 reads TGCAGTGCTCCCTACCAGGGGGGGAGCTCCTACAATGAGCAGTTCTTC. Its translation is CSAPYQGGSSYNEQFF.

The genes are TRBV9 and TRBJ2-3; possible D gene TRBD2, 5 bases. Trimming took 1 base from V and 5 from J, leaving 14 bases between them. CDR1 is SGDLS, CDR2 YYNGEE, per germline. The CDR3 totals 15 residues. CDR3 loop: CASSVRSGLKDTQYF. The CDR3 DNA reads as TGTGCCAGCAGCGTAAGAAGCGGTCTGAAAGATACGCAGTATTTT.

The chain employs TRBV4-1 and TRBJ2-6; D remains unclear. This CDR3 has 15 residues. Germline V CDR1 and CDR2: MGHRA, YSYEKL. The V end lost 2 bases, the J end lost 0 bases, and 5 bases lay between the germline ends. CDR3 in amino acids: CASSQPDSGANVLTF. The CDR3 DNA sequence: TGCGCCAGCAGCCAACCGGACTCTGGGGCCAACGTCCTGACTTTC.

This chain links TRBV2 with TRBJ1-1, with D possibly matching TRBD1 (5 bases). V lost 4 bases and J 1 base, leaving 10 bases between the germline ends. Germline V gene data show CDR1 as SNHLY and CDR2 as FYNNEI. This CDR3 is 14 amino acids long. The CDR3 region has the DNA TGTGCCAGCAGTGGGACAAGCCCGAACACTGAAGCTTTCTTT. Its translation: CASSGTSPNTEAFF.

This clonotype was recorded a few times. This chain joins TRBV12-3 or TRBV12-4 and TRBJ2-7, with D hard to call. Trimming left V 0 bases short and J 2 bases short, with 5 bases between. The CDR3 is 13 amino acids. The CDR3 reads CASSLAVPYEQYF. CDR3 in DNA: TGTGCCAGCAGTTTAGCAGTTCCCTACGAGCAGTACTTC.

This clonotype was seen only once. V and J are TRBV27 and TRBJ2-2; 8 nucleotides match TRBD1. CDR1 and CDR2 from the germline V gene are MNHEY and SMNVEV (reference sequence). V trimming: 4 bases; J trimming: 3 bases; junction bases outside the gene matches: 10. The CDR3 covers 17 residues. The CDR3 bases are TGTGCCAGCAGTTCGACCTGGACAGGGACGTACACCGGGGAGCTGTTTTTT. Translating it yields CASSSTWTGTYTGELFF.

The chain has TRBV19 and TRBJ1-5, with no clear D. The CDR3 extends over 12 amino acids. The V end lost 3 bases, the J end lost 5 bases, and 5 bases lay between the germline ends. From germline, CDR1 is LNHDA and CDR2 SQIVND (reference sequence). In DNA form, the CDR3 reads TGTGCCAGTAGTATGGATTATCAGCCCCAGCATTTT. Translation gives CASSMDYQPQHF.

The chain recombines TRBV4-3 with TRBJ2-1; D is unresolved. Germline CDR1 is LGHNA and CDR2 is YSLEER. The CDR3 has 15 residues. With 0 bases removed from V and 3 bases from J, the gap between germline ends came to 9 bases. This CDR3 is CASSQDEQYYNEQFF. The CDR3 nucleotides are TGCGCCAGCAGCCAAGATGAACAGTACTACAATGAGCAGTTCTTC.

This chain connects TRBV7-9 to TRBJ1-1, with D uncertain. The ends were cut back, 2 bases at V and 7 bases at J, with 14 bases in the middle. This CDR3 is built from 14 residues. Looked up from germline, CDR1 is SEHNR and CDR2 is FQNEAQ (reference sequence). CDR3 in amino acids: CASSLLGSPIEAFF. CDR3 DNA: TGTGCCAGCAGCTTACTTGGCAGCCCCATTGAAGCTTTCTTT.

The chain uses TRBV5-8 and TRBJ1-5; D unresolved. The V and J ends lost 5 bases and 9 bases respectively, with 18 bases between them. The CDR3 covers 14 residues. Germline-derived CDR1 and CDR2 are SGHTS and YDEGEE. The CDR3 here is CASSYLLGYGPQHF. The CDR3 region has the DNA TGTGCCAGCAGTTACCTACTCGGGTACGGGCCCCAGCATTTT.

This clonotype was counted a few times. The rearrangement links TRBV5-1 to TRBJ2-5, with TRBD1 matching over 7 bases. CDR3 length: 13 amino acids. The germline V gene has CDR1 SGHRS and CDR2 YFSETQ. J lost 5 bases, V lost 6 bases, and 7 bases had no gene match. CDR3 in amino acids: CASNRGEGETQYF. The CDR3 DNA is TGCGCCAGCAACAGGGGAGAAGGGGAGACCCAGTACTTC.

V usage is TRBV10-3 and J usage is TRBJ1-5; the D is unclear. Looked up from germline, CDR1 is ENHRY and CDR2 is SYGVKD. There are 14 residues in the CDR3. V was clipped by 7 bases and J by 3 bases, with 13 bases between them. DNA of the CDR3: TGTGCCATCAACGAAGGAGGGCCCAATCAGCCCCAGCATTTT. It codes for CAINEGGPNQPQHF.

This clonotype was observed a handful of times. This may arise from a read error, as a much more abundant clone is one base away. This sequence joins TRBV11-2 and TRBJ2-1, with 9 bases matching TRBD2. Germline CDR1 and CDR2: SGHAT and FQNNGV. The CDR3 has 14 residues. Losses at the gene ends were 1 base for V and 6 bases for J; bases not matched to a gene: 1. The CDR3 nucleotides are TGTGCCAGCAGCTTAGGGCGGGGGGGCAATGAGCAGTTCTTC. This gives the protein CASSLGRGGNEQFF.

The rearrangement uses TRBV4-3 and TRBJ2-7, with D possibly being TRBD2 (6 bases). This CDR3 is built from 16 residues. The germline V gene has CDR1 LGHNA and CDR2 YSLEER. The V end was cut by 3 bases, the J end by 0 bases, with 15 bases between. Here the CDR3 reads CASSQDRWDSSYEQYF. In DNA, the CDR3 is TGCGCCAGCAGCCAGGACCGGTGGGACTCCTCCTACGAGCAGTACTTC.

This chain connects TRBV7-2 to TRBJ1-3; TRBD1 might be the D (6 bases). V was clipped by 1 base and J by 4 bases, with 11 bases between them. In germline, CDR1 is SGHTA, CDR2 FQGNSA. There are 15 residues in the CDR3. CDR3 amino acids: CASSLGAGAGNTIYF. CDR3 nucleotides: TGTGCCAGCAGCTTAGGGGCAGGGGCAGGAAACACCATATATTTT. Full variable domain (missing parts from reference TRBV7-2 and TRBJ1-3): GAGVSQSPSNKVTEKGKDVELRCDPISGHTALYWYRQSLGQGLEFLIYFQGNSAPDKSGLPSDRFSAERTGGSVSTLTIQRTQQEDSAVYLCASSLGAGAGNTIYFGEGSWLTVV.